These 27 T cell receptor beta chains share one sample of origin, sequenced in a study of blood T cell repertoires in COVID-19. TCRdb's copy holds only in-frame clones and misses some; the assay was immunoSEQ multiplex PCR. The sample consists of 80,000 or so clones, 70% to 90% of them appearing once. Material: peripheral blood. Receptors were obtained from a woman over 75 with acute or convalescent COVID-19.

The chain combines TRBV19 with TRBJ1-3; D might be TRBD1 (5 bases). This CDR3 has 15 amino acids. The V gene lost 7 bases and the J gene lost 0 bases, with 13 bases spanning the gap. Germline loops: CDR1 LNHDA, CDR2 SQIVND (reference sequence). CDR3 loop: CASTLGATSGNTIYF. In DNA, the CDR3 is TGTGCCAGTACCCTAGGGGCGACCTCTGGAAACACCATATATTTT.

This chain links TRBV11-1 with TRBJ2-7; TRBD2 aligns across 13 bases. This CDR3 has 15 amino acids. V lost 5 bases to trimming and J lost 4 bases; unmatched junction nucleotides: 5. Germline V gene data show CDR1 as SGHAT and CDR2 as FQDESV (reference sequence). CDR3 sequence reads: CASSRTSGGHYEQYF. The CDR3, as DNA: TGTGCCAGCAGCCGGACTAGCGGGGGCCATTACGAGCAGTACTTC.

V is TRBV19 and J is TRBJ2-5; 8 bases map to TRBD1. The germline gives CDR1 LNHDA, CDR2 SQIVND (reference sequence). The CDR3 consists of 13 residues. With 6 bases clipped from V and 5 bases from J, the junction kept 5 bases outside the gene matches. The CDR3 bases are TGTGCCAGTAGAGACAGGGGACGGGAGACCCAGTACTTC. Translating gives CASRDRGRETQYF.

This sequence joins TRBV19 and TRBJ1-2, with 7 bases lining up with TRBD1. The CDR3 sequence is 13 residues long. With V trimmed by 5 bases and J by 2 bases, 2 bases remained unmatched. CDR1 LNHDA and CDR2 SQIVND come from the germline V gene (reference sequence). CDR3 in amino acids: CASSVDRNYGYTF. CDR3 in DNA: TGTGCCAGTAGTGTGGACAGGAACTATGGCTACACCTTC.

CDR3 sequence: CASSSRGGGNEKLFF. Here the CDR3 DNA reads TGTGCCAGCAGCTCAAGGGGCGGCGGTAATGAAAAACTGTTTTTT. The rearrangement joins TRBV7-8 to TRBJ1-4; a possible D gene is TRBD1 (5 bases). The CDR3 sequence is 15 residues long. Trimming pared 4 bases from V and 4 bases from J, leaving 13 bases between. Per the germline V gene, CDR1 is SGHVS and CDR2 is FQNEAQ.

The chain joins TRBV9 to TRBJ2-1; TRBD2 matches at 7 bases. Germline CDR1 SGDLS, CDR2 YYNGEE. The length of the CDR3 is 15 residues. J gave up 4 bases and V 4 bases, and 8 bases lay outside the gene matches. CDR3 nucleotide sequence: TGTGCCAGCAGCCTTAACCGGGGGGTTTACAATGAGCAGTTCTTC. It is translated as CASSLNRGVYNEQFF.

The V gene is TRBV4-3, the J gene TRBJ2-5; 8 bases match TRBD2. V was pared by 0 bases and J by 10 bases, with 19 bases of the junction left unmatched. The germline gives CDR1 LGHNA, CDR2 YSLEER. The CDR3 spans 18 residues. The CDR3 DNA is TGCGCCAGCAGCCAAGAATGGGCGGGGGGCGCCGGGTTTGCGATCCAGTACTTC. It encodes CASSQEWAGGAGFAIQYF.

The genes are TRBV6-5 and TRBJ2-4; perhaps TRBD2 as D (5 bases). The CDR3 sequence is 15 residues long. Trimming took off 6 bases at V and 0 bases at J, with 12 bases between the two ends. In germline, CDR1 is MNHEY, CDR2 SVGAGI. In nucleotides, the CDR3 is TGTGCCAGCAGCCCGGACTCCTTAGCCAAAAACATTCAGTACTTC. Translated, it gives CASSPDSLAKNIQYF.

V gene TRBV11-3 combines with J gene TRBJ1-4; 7 positions match TRBD1. V shed 0 bases and J 8 bases; nucleotides not matched to a gene: 6. The germline V gene has CDR1 SGHNT and CDR2 YENEEA. The CDR3 is made up of 15 amino acids. CDR3 coding DNA: TGTGCCAGCAGCTTAGAAACGGGACAGACAGAAAAACTGTTTTTT. This gives the protein CASSLETGQTEKLFF.

V and J are TRBV15 and TRBJ1-4; D gene uncertain. This CDR3 has 16 amino acids. Trimming removed 1 base at V and 0 bases at J, with 9 bases between. Germline lookup yields CDR1 LNHNV and CDR2 YYDKDF (reference sequence). CDR3 protein: CATSRAQLATNEKLFF. The CDR3 nucleotides are TGTGCCACCAGCAGAGCTCAGCTAGCAACTAATGAAAAACTGTTTTTT.

J is TRBJ2-5 and V is TRBV27; 7 positions match TRBD2. Germline V gene sequence: CDR1 MNHEY, CDR2 SMNVEV (reference sequence). The CDR3 is 13 residues long. Trimming at V came to 6 bases and at J to 6 bases, leaving 7 bases not matched to a gene. CDR3 nucleotide sequence: TGTGCCAGCAGCGGAGCGGGGAGCAAGACCCAGTACTTC. Translating it yields CASSGAGSKTQYF.

The gene calls are TRBV2 and TRBJ2-7; D perhaps matches TRBD1 (5 bases). The CDR3 sequence is 12 residues long. CDR1 is SNHLY, CDR2 FYNNEI, per germline. The V end lost 2 bases, the J end lost 3 bases, and 5 bases lay between the germline ends. CDR3: CASSEQGYEQYF. CDR3 bases: TGTGCCAGCAGTGAACAGGGCTACGAGCAGTACTTC.

The gene calls are TRBV4-3 and TRBJ2-4; possible D gene TRBD1, 7 bases. V was trimmed by 0 bases and J by 3 bases, leaving 27 bases between them. The germline CDR1 and CDR2 sequences are LGHNA and YSLEER. The CDR3 is 21 residues long. The CDR3 reads CASSQDSPGTESKGGKNIQYF. The CDR3 nucleotides are TGCGCCAGCAGCCAAGATTCCCCTGGGACAGAGAGTAAGGGGGGCAAAAACATTCAGTACTTC.

CDR3 in amino acids: CASSPSKGSDGYTF. The CDR3 coding sequence is TGTGCCAGCAGCCCATCAAAGGGGTCGGATGGCTACACCTTC. The chain combines TRBV11-2 with TRBJ1-2; a weak D match, TRBD1 (5 bases). V lost 5 bases to trimming and J lost 6 bases, with 16 bases between them. Germline CDR1 SGHAT, CDR2 FQNNGV. The CDR3 runs 14 residues.

V usage is TRBV6-2 or TRBV6-3 and J usage is TRBJ1-5, with TRBD1 matching over 7 bases. V lost 6 bases and J lost 6; bases outside the gene matches: 14. This CDR3 has 16 residues. The V gene's germline CDR1 is MNHEY and CDR2 SVGEGT. CDR3 nucleotide sequence: TGTGCCAGCAGCCTTCCTTCGGGAGGGGGCTCTCAGCCCCAGCATTTT. Amino acid sequence: CASSLPSGGGSQPQHF.

This sequence joins TRBV15 and TRBJ1-5, with 8 bases matching TRBD1. The germline V gene encodes CDR1 LNHNV and CDR2 YYDKDF (reference sequence). The ends lost 5 bases at V and 6 bases at J; junction bases unmatched: 6. The CDR3 contains 14 residues. The CDR3 protein is CATSPDRVSQPQHF. The DNA for the CDR3 is TGTGCCACCAGCCCGGACAGGGTAAGTCAGCCCCAGCATTTT.

The chain has TRBV2 and TRBJ2-7, with D perhaps matching TRBD1 (6 bases). This CDR3 contains 14 residues. The ends were cut back, 1 base at V and 4 bases at J, with 11 bases in the middle. Germline-derived CDR1 and CDR2 are SNHLY and FYNNEI. Here the CDR3 reads CASSEGGQLYEQYF. The CDR3 DNA is TGTGCCAGCAGTGAAGGAGGACAGCTATACGAGCAGTACTTC.

The chain carries TRBV7-6 and TRBJ2-7, with 16 bases lining up with TRBD2. The germline gives CDR1 SGHVS, CDR2 FNYEAQ. This CDR3 is 18 amino acids long. Germline trimming cut 3 bases from V and 6 bases from J; bases unmatched to any gene: 11. The CDR3 here is CASSFTPGLAGGDSEQYF. The CDR3 region has the DNA TGTGCCAGCAGCTTTACCCCGGGACTAGCGGGGGGGGACTCCGAGCAGTACTTC. The whole variable domain, filled in from reference TRBV7-6 and TRBJ2-7, reads GAGVSQSPRYKVTKRGQDVALRCDPISGHVSLYWYRQALGQGPEFLTYFNYEAQQDKSGLPNDRFSAERPEGSISTLTIQRTEQRDSAMYRCASSFTPGLAGGDSEQYFGPGTRLTVT.

The chain links TRBV27 to TRBJ2-7, with D possibly TRBD2 on 5 matching bases. Trimming cost V 0 bases and J 3 bases, with 12 bases left between them. Germline loops: CDR1 MNHEY, CDR2 SMNVEV (reference sequence). The CDR3 totals 15 residues. In DNA, the CDR3 is TGTGCCAGCAGTTTATCAAGGGAGTCTTTCTACGAGCAGTACTTC. It is translated as CASSLSRESFYEQYF.

The V call is TRBV5-8, the J call TRBJ2-7; 9 positions agree with TRBD1. J gave up 6 bases and V 0 bases, and 13 bases lay outside the gene matches. Germline CDR1 reads SGHTS; CDR2 reads YDEGEE. The CDR3 extends over 17 amino acids. As DNA, the CDR3 is TGTGCCAGCAGCTTGGCCTTCGGGACAGGGCTACTCATCGAGCAGTACTTC. This translates into CASSLAFGTGLLIEQYF.

On this clone: Other DNA sequences in this specimen translate into the identical CDR3. V gene TRBV2 combines with J gene TRBJ2-7; 8 positions match TRBD1. V gave up 7 bases and J gave up 2 bases; unmatched junction bases: 7. From germline, CDR1 is SNHLY and CDR2 FYNNEI. The CDR3 runs to 14 residues. The CDR3 sequence is CASTRTGQTYEQYF. The CDR3 nucleotides are TGTGCCAGCACCCGGACAGGGCAAACCTACGAGCAGTACTTC.

The chain joins TRBV4-1 to TRBJ2-7; tentatively, D is TRBD2 (6 bases). V lost 0 bases and J lost 3, with 18 bases in between. This CDR3 is 17 amino acids long. Germline V CDR1 and CDR2: MGHRA, YSYEKL. CDR3 amino acids: CASSQDYSGPKNYEQYF. For the CDR3, the DNA is TGCGCCAGCAGCCAAGATTATAGCGGTCCGAAGAACTACGAGCAGTACTTC.

This sequence joins TRBV25-1 and TRBJ1-1, with a weak D call TRBD1 (5 bases). The germline CDR1 and CDR2 sequences are MGHDK and SYGVNS. Trimming removed 4 bases from V and 6 bases from J, with 21 bases in between. The CDR3 has 16 residues. CDR3 sequence (DNA): TGTGCCAGCAGTGCCCCCCCAGCGCGGGGCGGACCTGAAGCTTTCTTT. Translated: CASSAPPARGGPEAFF.

The chain is built from TRBV19 and TRBJ2-3; 10 positions agree with TRBD2. In germline, CDR1 is LNHDA, CDR2 SQIVND (reference sequence). The CDR3 sequence is 17 residues long. Trimming cost V 3 bases and J 5 bases; bases outside gene matches: 11. The CDR3 loop reads CASSILLLAGPQDTQYF. The DNA for the CDR3 is TGTGCCAGTAGTATTCTCTTACTAGCGGGGCCACAAGATACGCAGTATTTT.

The chain combines TRBV3-1 (or the pseudogene TRBV3-2) with TRBJ2-7, with D perhaps matching TRBD2 (6 bases). This CDR3 region has 14 residues. V lost 3 bases and J lost 4, with 13 bases in between. The germline V gene encodes CDR1 LGHDT and CDR2 YNNKEL (reference sequence). This chain's CDR3 is CASSQGMGGYEQYF. The CDR3, as DNA: TGTGCCAGCAGCCAGGGGATGGGGGGATACGAGCAGTACTTC.

The J gene is TRBJ2-2, the V gene TRBV7-6; 7 nucleotides line up with TRBD1. This CDR3 is built from 14 residues. Germline V gives CDR1 SGHVS, CDR2 FNYEAQ. V gave up 1 base and J gave up 7 bases; unmatched junction bases: 3. CDR3 amino acids: CASSLGQGIGELFF. DNA for the CDR3: TGTGCCAGCAGCTTAGGACAGGGAATCGGGGAGCTGTTTTTT.

The V gene is TRBV19, the J gene TRBJ1-1; D is ambiguous. The CDR3 has 12 amino acids. The V end was cut by 0 bases, the J end by 6 bases, with 5 bases between. The germline V gene encodes CDR1 LNHDA and CDR2 SQIVND (reference sequence). For the CDR3, the DNA is TGTGCCAGTAGTATAGATCAGGCTGAAGCTTTCTTT. This gives the protein CASSIDQAEAFF.